The 17 T cell receptor beta chains below come from one sample, sequenced in a study of blood T cell repertoires in COVID-19. Clones were read by immunoSEQ multiplex PCR, and TCRdb kept only the in-frame ones, dropping some. The sample records about 74,000 clones, 88% being singletons. Sequenced: peripheral blood. Receptors originate from a woman older than 75 with active or convalescent COVID-19.

The chain links TRBV2 to TRBJ2-7, with 10 bases identical to TRBD1. Per the germline V gene, CDR1 is SNHLY and CDR2 is FYNNEI. The trim removed 8 bases at V and 3 bases at J, leaving 1 base unmatched. This CDR3 region has 12 residues. DNA for the CDR3: TGTGCCAGCCGGGACAGGGGCTACGAGCAGTACTTC. Protein: CASRDRGYEQYF.

The chain is built from TRBV21-1 and TRBJ2-7; the table assigns TRBD1, which was not confirmed against the DNA. TRBV21-1 is a listed pseudogene. This CDR3 spans 16 amino acids. This CDR3 is CASSIHGQGHTYEQYF. In nucleotides, the CDR3 is TGTGCCAGCAGCATCCATGGACAGGGGCACACCTACGAGCAGTACTTC.

The rearrangement joins TRBV27 to TRBJ2-1; TRBD1 is a possible D gene (6 bases). The CDR3 contains 14 residues. The V end was cut by 3 bases, the J end by 9 bases, with 15 bases between. Germline V gives CDR1 MNHEY, CDR2 SMNVEV (reference sequence). The CDR3 DNA reads TGTGCCAGCAGTTTGCGTGGGTTCAGGGGTGAGCAGTTCTTC. This codes for CASSLRGFRGEQFF.

A single count supports this clone. This chain links TRBV28 with TRBJ2-3; possible D gene TRBD2, 7 bases. CDR3 size: 14 residues. Per the germline V gene, CDR1 is MDHEN and CDR2 is SYDVKM. V was shortened by 3 bases and J by 2 bases, with 9 bases between the two germline ends. The CDR3 DNA is TGTGCCAGCAGTTTCGGGGGGCCCACAGATACGCAGTATTTT. Protein sequence: CASSFGGPTDTQYF.

The V gene is TRBV3-1 (or the pseudogene TRBV3-2), the J gene TRBJ2-3; D is unresolved. The germline CDR1 and CDR2 sequences are LGHDT and YNNKEL (reference sequence). Trimming stripped 2 bases from V and 7 bases from J, with 10 bases between. The length of the CDR3 is 13 residues. The CDR3 DNA sequence: TGTGCCAGCAGCCAAAGGAGCGCTCATACGCAGTATTTT. As protein: CASSQRSAHTQYF.

This clone has a handful of counts. This rearrangement joins TRBV5-1 to TRBJ1-2; D perhaps matches TRBD1 (6 bases). V shed 0 bases and J shed 6 bases, with 24 bases lying between them. The CDR3 contains 18 residues. CDR1 SGHRS and CDR2 YFSETQ come from the germline V gene. This CDR3 is CASSLAYIPGQTRNGYTF. The DNA for the CDR3 is TGCGCCAGCAGCTTGGCCTACATCCCGGGACAAACGAGGAATGGCTACACCTTC.

The J gene is TRBJ2-7, the V gene TRBV6-5, with D perhaps TRBD2 (7 bases). Germline V lookup: CDR1 MNHEY, CDR2 SVGAGI. The germline V and J ends were trimmed by 7 bases and 3 bases, with 16 bases remaining between them. This CDR3 has 14 amino acids. Here the CDR3 reads CASIGGARGYEQYF. The CDR3, as DNA: TGTGCCAGCATTGGGGGGGCGAGGGGCTACGAGCAGTACTTC.

The rearrangement links TRBV7-2 to TRBJ2-7, with 8 bases matching TRBD2. CDR1 is SGHTA, CDR2 FQGNSA, per germline. With 4 bases clipped from V and 1 base from J, the junction kept 9 bases outside the gene matches. The CDR3 sequence is 16 residues long. The chain's CDR3 is CASSSLGGGGSYEQYF. For the CDR3, the DNA is TGTGCCAGCAGCTCCCTGGGTGGCGGGGGGTCCTACGAGCAGTACTTC.

The CDR3 sequence: CASSLEAGGGDTQYF. The DNA of the CDR3 is TGTGCCAGCAGCTTAGAAGCGGGGGGGGGAGATACGCAGTATTTT. The V call is TRBV7-6, the J call TRBJ2-3; 10 bases line up with TRBD2. CDR1 SGHVS and CDR2 FNYEAQ come from the germline V gene. This CDR3 is 15 amino acids long. Germline trimming cut 1 base from V and 5 bases from J; bases unmatched to any gene: 3.

This CDR3 is CASSWGQGERGNSPLHF. DNA for the CDR3: TGTGCCAGCAGCTGGGGACAGGGGGAAAGGGGGAATTCACCCCTCCACTTT. The J gene is TRBJ1-6, the V gene TRBV7-2, with 11 bases matching TRBD1. The CDR3 runs 17 residues. CDR1 and CDR2 from the germline V gene are SGHTA and FQGNSA. With 4 bases clipped from V and 7 bases from J, the junction kept 9 bases outside the gene matches.

This chain connects TRBV18 to TRBJ2-7; D is unclear. The CDR3 covers 13 residues. Trimming removed 0 bases at V and 6 bases at J, with 9 bases between. CDR1 is KGHSH, CDR2 LQKENI, per germline. The CDR3 DNA is TGTGCCAGCTCACCACCACTCCTCGGCGAGCAGTACTTC. Its protein is CASSPPLLGEQYF.

The chain links TRBV24-1 to TRBJ1-2; D perhaps matches TRBD1 (5 bases). Germline V gives CDR1 KGHDR, CDR2 SFDVKD. V dropped 3 bases and J dropped 8 bases, with 9 bases sitting between them. CDR3 length equals 12 residues. The CDR3 DNA is TGTGCCACCAGTGATGGGGCGGGAGGCTACACCTTC. Translating gives CATSDGAGGYTF.

The chain has TRBV7-8 and TRBJ2-7, with a possible D match to TRBD1 (5 bases). CDR1 and CDR2 from the germline V gene are SGHVS and FQNEAQ. V lost 1 base and J 0 bases, leaving 7 bases between the germline ends. This CDR3 region has 14 residues. Here the CDR3 DNA reads TGTGCCAGCAGCTTAGTCAGGGCCTCCTACGAGCAGTACTTC. Its protein is CASSLVRASYEQYF. Together with reference TRBV7-8 and TRBJ2-7, the CDR3 gives the full variable domain: GAGVSQSPRYKVAKRGQDVALRCDPISGHVSLFWYQQALGQGPEFLTYFQNEAQLDKSGLPSDRFFAERPEGSVSTLKIQRTQQEDSAVYLCASSLVRASYEQYFGPGTRLTVT.

This clone was recorded once. V and J are TRBV10-3 and TRBJ2-1; 9 nucleotides match TRBD2. Germline trimming cut 3 bases from V and 8 bases from J; bases unmatched to any gene: 8. Germline CDR1 reads ENHRY; CDR2 reads SYGVKD. The CDR3 has 15 residues. The CDR3: CAISDLAGRGDEQFF. In DNA form, the CDR3 reads TGTGCCATCAGTGATCTAGCGGGAAGGGGCGATGAGCAGTTCTTC.

The J gene is TRBJ1-2, the V gene TRBV5-1; 9 bases agree with TRBD1. The CDR3 covers 14 residues. Germline V gene data show CDR1 as SGHRS and CDR2 as YFSETQ. The J segment lost 5 bases and the V segment lost 4 bases, leaving 6 bases of the junction unmatched. The CDR3 nucleotides are TGCGCCAGCAGCGCCCCACAGGGGGCGTATGGCTACACCTTC. This encodes CASSAPQGAYGYTF.

This clone turned up a few times. The chain combines TRBV19 with TRBJ2-2; D not resolved. V shed 3 bases and J shed 0 bases, with 11 bases lying between them. Germline V gene data show CDR1 as LNHDA and CDR2 as SQIVND (reference sequence). The CDR3 runs 16 residues. CDR3 sequence (DNA): TGTGCCAGTAGTATCCTAGGATCCGCGAACACCGGGGAGCTGTTTTTT. This translates into CASSILGSANTGELFF.

This chain connects TRBV19 to TRBJ1-5; D gene uncertain. V was pared by 5 bases and J by 6 bases, with 14 bases between. Germline assignment: CDR1 LNHDA and CDR2 SQIVND (reference sequence). This CDR3 has 14 residues. CDR3 protein: CASSQVRGVQPQHF. Here the CDR3 DNA reads TGTGCCAGTAGTCAGGTCCGCGGGGTTCAGCCCCAGCATTTT. The full variable domain, completed using reference TRBV19 and TRBJ1-5, is DGGITQSPKYLFRKEGQNVTLSCEQNLNHDAMYWYRQDPGQGLRLIYYSQIVNDFQKGDIAEGYSVSREKKESFPLTVTSAQKNPTAFYLCASSQVRGVQPQHFGDGTRLSIL.